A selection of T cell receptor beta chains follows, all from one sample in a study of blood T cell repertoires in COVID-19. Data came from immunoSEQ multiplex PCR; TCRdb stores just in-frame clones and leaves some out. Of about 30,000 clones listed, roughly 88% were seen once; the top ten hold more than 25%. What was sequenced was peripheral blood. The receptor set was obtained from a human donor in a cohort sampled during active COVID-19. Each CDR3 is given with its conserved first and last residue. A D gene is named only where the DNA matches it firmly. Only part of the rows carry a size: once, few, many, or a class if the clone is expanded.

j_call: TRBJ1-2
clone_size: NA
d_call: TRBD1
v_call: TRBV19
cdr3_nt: TGTGCCAGTAGTATAGGACAGGGAATCATTGGCTACACCTTC
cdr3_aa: CASSIGQGIIGYTF

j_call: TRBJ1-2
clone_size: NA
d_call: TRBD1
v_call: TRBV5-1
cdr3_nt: TGCGCCAGCAATGTCGGGACAGGGGATTTTCGGTATGGCTACACCTTC
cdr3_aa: CASNVGTGDFRYGYTF

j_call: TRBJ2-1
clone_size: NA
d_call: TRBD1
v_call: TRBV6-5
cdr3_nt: TGTGCCAGCAGCCCGGGGACAGGACTTGGTGAGCAGTTCTTC
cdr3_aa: CASSPGTGLGEQFF

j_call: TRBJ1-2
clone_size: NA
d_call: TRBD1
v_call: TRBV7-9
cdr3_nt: TGTGCCAGCAGCCCGGGGACAGAAACGAATCCTAACTATGGCTACACCTTC
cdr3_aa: CASSPGTETNPNYGYTF

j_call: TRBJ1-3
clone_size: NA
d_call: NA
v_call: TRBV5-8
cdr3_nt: TGTGCCAGCACCTTGTGGGGGGCTGGAAACACCATATATTTT
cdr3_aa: CASTLWGAGNTIYF

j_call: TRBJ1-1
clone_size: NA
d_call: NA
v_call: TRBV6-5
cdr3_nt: TGTGCCAGTGCGGGGCAGGCTGAAGCTTTCTTT
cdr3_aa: CASAGQAEAFF

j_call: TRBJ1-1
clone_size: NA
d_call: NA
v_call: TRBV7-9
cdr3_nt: TGTGCCAGCAGCTTAGCAGGGGCCATGAACACTGAAGCTTTCTTT
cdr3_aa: CASSLAGAMNTEAFF

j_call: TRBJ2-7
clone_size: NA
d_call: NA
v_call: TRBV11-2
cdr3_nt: TGTGCCACGCACGGGTTATCCTCCTACGAGCAGTACTTC
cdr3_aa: CATHGLSSYEQYF

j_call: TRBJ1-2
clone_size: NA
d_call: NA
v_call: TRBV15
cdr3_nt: TGTGCCACCAGCAGAGATGCTAGCCAGGTCTATGGCTACACCTTC
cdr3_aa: CATSRDASQVYGYTF

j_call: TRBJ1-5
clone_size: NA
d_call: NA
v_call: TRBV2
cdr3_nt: TGTGCCAGCAGGATCACGCAGGGTCAGCCCCAGCATTTT
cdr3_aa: CASRITQGQPQHF

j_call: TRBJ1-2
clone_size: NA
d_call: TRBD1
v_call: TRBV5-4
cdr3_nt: TGTGCCAGCAGCTTGGCGAGGGGGCAGAAGGATGGCTACACCTTC
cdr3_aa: CASSLARGQKDGYTF

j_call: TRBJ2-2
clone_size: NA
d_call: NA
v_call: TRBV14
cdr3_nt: TGTGCCAGCAGCCAAGACAACCTAGGGGTCACCGGGGAGCTGTTTTTT
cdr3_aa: CASSQDNLGVTGELFF

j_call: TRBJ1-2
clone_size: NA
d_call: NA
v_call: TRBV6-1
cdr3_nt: TGTGCCAGCAGTGACAGGGGAGAGTATGGCTACACCTTC
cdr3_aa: CASSDRGEYGYTF

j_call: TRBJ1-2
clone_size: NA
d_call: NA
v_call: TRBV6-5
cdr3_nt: TGTGCCAGCAGTTACTCTTCTGACTATGGCTACACCTTC
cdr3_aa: CASSYSSDYGYTF

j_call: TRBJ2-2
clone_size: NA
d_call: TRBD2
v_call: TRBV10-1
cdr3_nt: TGCGCCAGCAGTGATAGGACTAGCGGGGCCGGGGAGCTGTTTTTT
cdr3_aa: CASSDRTSGAGELFF

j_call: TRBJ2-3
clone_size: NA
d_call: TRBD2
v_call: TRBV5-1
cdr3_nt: TGCGCCAGCAGCTTGACTAGCGGATACACAGATACGCAGTATTTT
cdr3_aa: CASSLTSGYTDTQYF

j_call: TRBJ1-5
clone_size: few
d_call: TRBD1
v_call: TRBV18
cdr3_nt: TGTGCCAGCTCACTACGGGGACAGGGCGATCAGCCCCAGCATTTT
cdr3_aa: CASSLRGQGDQPQHF

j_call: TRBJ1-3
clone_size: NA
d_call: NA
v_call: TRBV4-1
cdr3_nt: TGCGCCAGCAGCCAATTCTCCCCCCAGGGCTCTGGAAACACCATATATTTT
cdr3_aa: CASSQFSPQGSGNTIYF

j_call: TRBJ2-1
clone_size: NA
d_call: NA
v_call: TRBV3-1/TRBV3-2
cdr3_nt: TGTGCCAGCAGCCAGCTGGCCTCTTATGAGCAGTTCTTC
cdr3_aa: CASSQLASYEQFF

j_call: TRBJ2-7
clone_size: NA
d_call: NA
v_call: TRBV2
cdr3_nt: TGTGCCAGCAGGGGTCCTGCAGGATTAACCTACGAGCAGTACTTC
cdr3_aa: CASRGPAGLTYEQYF

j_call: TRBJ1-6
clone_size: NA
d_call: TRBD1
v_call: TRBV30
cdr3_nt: TGTGCCTGGAGTGTACGGGACAGGGAGAGTTCACCCCTCCACTTT
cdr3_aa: CAWSVRDRESSPLHF

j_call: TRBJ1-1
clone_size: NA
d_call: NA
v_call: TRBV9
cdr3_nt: TGTGCCAGCAGCGCCGGATACTCGGGAGGCACTGAAGCTTTCTTT
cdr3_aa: CASSAGYSGGTEAFF

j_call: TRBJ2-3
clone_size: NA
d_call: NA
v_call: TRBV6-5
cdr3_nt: TGTGCCAGCCCCCTCGCAGATACGCAGTATTTT
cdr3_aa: CASPLADTQYF

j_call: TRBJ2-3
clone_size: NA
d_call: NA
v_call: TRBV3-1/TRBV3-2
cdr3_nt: TGTGCCAGCAGCCCTGGTCTAGCTGGCACAGATACGCAGTATTTT
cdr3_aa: CASSPGLAGTDTQYF

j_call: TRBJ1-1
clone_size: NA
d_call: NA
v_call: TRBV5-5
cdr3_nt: TGTGCCAGCAGCTTGGAGGGAAGCGGTGGGGCTTTCTTT
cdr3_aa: CASSLEGSGGAFF

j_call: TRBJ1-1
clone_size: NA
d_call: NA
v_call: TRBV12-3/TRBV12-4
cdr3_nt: TGTGCCAGCAGTTTGGTAGTGGGGGCTGAGTCTTTCTTT
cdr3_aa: CASSLVVGAESFF

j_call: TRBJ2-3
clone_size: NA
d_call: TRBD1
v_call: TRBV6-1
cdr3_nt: TGTGCCAGCAGTGAAGGGGCAGGGGGCGGCACAGATACGCAGTATTTT
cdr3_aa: CASSEGAGGGTDTQYF

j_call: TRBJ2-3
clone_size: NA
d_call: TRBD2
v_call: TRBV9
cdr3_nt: TGTGCCAGCAGCCTAGACGGGGGGACAGATACGCAGTATTTT
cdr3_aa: CASSLDGGTDTQYF

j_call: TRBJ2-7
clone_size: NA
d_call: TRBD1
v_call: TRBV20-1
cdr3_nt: TGCAGTGCTAGTTGGTCACAGGGGATCCACGAGCAGTACTTC
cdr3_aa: CSASWSQGIHEQYF

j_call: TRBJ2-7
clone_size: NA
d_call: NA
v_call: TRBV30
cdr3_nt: TGTGCCTGGAGTGGGGGGGACCGTTCCTACGAGCAGTACTTC
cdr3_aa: CAWSGGDRSYEQYF

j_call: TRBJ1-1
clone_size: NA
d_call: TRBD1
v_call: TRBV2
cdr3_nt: TGTGCCAGCAGCGGTGGGACAGGGGGCGGTGGAGCTTTCTTT
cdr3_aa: CASSGGTGGGGAFF

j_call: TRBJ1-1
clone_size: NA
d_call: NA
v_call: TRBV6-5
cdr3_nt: TGTGCCAGCAGTTACCTCGGCGGGGGCACTGAAGCTTTCTTT
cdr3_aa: CASSYLGGGTEAFF

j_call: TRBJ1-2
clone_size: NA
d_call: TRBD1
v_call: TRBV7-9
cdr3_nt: TGTGCCAGCAGCTTGGCCGGGACAGGGCTAACTGGCTACACCTTC
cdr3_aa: CASSLAGTGLTGYTF

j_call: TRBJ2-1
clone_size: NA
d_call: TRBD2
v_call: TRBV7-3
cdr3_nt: TGTGCCAGCAGCCCTACTAGCGGGGGCTTGGATGAGCAGTTCTTC
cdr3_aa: CASSPTSGGLDEQFF

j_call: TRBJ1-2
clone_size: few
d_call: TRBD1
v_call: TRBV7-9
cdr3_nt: TGTGCCAGCAGCTTCAGGGGGCTTAGCTATGGCTACACCTTC
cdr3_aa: CASSFRGLSYGYTF

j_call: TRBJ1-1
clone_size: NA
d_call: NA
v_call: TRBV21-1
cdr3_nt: TGTGCCAGCATCCTAAGGGGGGGGACTGAAGCTTTCTTT
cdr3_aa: CASILRGGTEAFF

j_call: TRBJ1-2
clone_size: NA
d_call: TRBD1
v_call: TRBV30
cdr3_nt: TGTGCCTGGAGGAGGGGACAGTCCATCTATGGCTACACCTTC
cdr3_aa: CAWRRGQSIYGYTF

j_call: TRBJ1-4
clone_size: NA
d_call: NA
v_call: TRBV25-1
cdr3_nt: TGTGCCAGCAGTGACTTGGCCAGGGTGGACGAAAAACTGTTTTTT
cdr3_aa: CASSDLARVDEKLFF

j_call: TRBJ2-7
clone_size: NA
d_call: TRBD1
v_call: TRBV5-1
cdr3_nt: TGCGCCAGCAGCATTCGACAGGGGGCCTACGAGCAGTACTTC
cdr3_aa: CASSIRQGAYEQYF

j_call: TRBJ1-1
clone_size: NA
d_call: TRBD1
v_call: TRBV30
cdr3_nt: TGTGCCTTGACGGACAGGGAAGCTTTCTTT
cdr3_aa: CALTDREAFF

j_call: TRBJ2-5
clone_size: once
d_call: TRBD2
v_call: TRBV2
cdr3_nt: TGTGCCAGCAGTGAAGGAGGACTAGTCCAAGAGACCCAGTACTTC
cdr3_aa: CASSEGGLVQETQYF

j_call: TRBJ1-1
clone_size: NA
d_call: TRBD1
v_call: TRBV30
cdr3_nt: TGTGCCTGGAGTGTTGGGACAGGGCGGAGCACTGAAGCTTTCTTT
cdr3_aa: CAWSVGTGRSTEAFF

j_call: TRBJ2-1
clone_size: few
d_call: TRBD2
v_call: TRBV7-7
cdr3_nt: TGTGCTAGCAGCTTAAGCCTAGCGGGGGCAAATGAGCAGTTCTTC
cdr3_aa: CASSLSLAGANEQFF

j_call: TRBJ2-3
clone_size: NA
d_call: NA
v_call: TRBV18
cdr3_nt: TGTGCCAGCTCACCCTCCGCCCGGGGGACAGATACGCAGTATTTT
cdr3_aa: CASSPSARGTDTQYF

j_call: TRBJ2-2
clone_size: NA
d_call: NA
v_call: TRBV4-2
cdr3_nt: TGTGCCAGCAGCCAGGTGGGGGGAGGAACCGGGGAGCTGTTTTTT
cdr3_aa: CASSQVGGGTGELFF

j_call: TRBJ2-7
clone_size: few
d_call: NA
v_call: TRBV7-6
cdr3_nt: TGTGCCAGCAGTCCCAGGGTCTCCTACGAGCAGTACTTC
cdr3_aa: CASSPRVSYEQYF

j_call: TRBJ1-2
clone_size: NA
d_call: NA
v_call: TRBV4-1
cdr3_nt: TGCGCCAGCAGTCGTAATTACAGGGACGGCTACACCTTC
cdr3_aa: CASSRNYRDGYTF

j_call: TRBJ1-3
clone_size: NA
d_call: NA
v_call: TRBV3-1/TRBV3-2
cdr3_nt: TGTGCCAGCAGCCCCTACAGGGCCGAAGGAAACACCATATATTTT
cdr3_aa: CASSPYRAEGNTIYF

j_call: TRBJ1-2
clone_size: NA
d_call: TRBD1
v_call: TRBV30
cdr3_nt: TGTGCCTGGAGTAGGGGACAGGGGAAGTATGGCTACACCTTC
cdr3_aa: CAWSRGQGKYGYTF

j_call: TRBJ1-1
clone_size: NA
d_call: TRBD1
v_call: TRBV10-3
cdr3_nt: TGTGCCATCAGCGGAAGACAGGGGAACACTGAAGCTTTCTTT
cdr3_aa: CAISGRQGNTEAFF

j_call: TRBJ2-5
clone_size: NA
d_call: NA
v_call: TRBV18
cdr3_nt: TGTGCCAGCTCACCGAATACGGGTCCCCAAGAGACCCAGTACTTC
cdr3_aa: CASSPNTGPQETQYF

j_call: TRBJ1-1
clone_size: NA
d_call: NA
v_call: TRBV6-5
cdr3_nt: TGTGCCAGCAGCCCAGGGAGGAGAAACACTGAAGCTTTCTTT
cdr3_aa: CASSPGRRNTEAFF

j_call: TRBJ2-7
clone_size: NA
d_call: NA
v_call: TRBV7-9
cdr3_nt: TGTGCCAGCAGCTTCGGGCAGGGGGAGGACGAGCAGTACTTC
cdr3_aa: CASSFGQGEDEQYF

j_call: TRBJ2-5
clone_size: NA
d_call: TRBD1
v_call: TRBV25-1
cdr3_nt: TGTGCCAGCAGTGAATGGGGCAGGGGGCACGAGACCCAGTACTTC
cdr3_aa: CASSEWGRGHETQYF

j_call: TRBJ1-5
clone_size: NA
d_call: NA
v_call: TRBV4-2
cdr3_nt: TGTGCCAGCAGCCAAGATAACCGGGGGAATCAGCCCCAGCATTTT
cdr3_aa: CASSQDNRGNQPQHF